Below are 4 T cell receptor beta chains sequenced from a single sample in a study of CD8 T cells in ankylosing spondylitis. In TCRdb, the 5' RACE reads were re-called with MiXCR into one record per CDR3 protein. Among 31,000 or so distinct CDR3 sequences, about 31% were seen once, and the ten largest hold 45%. Input material: synovial fluid, either unsorted or a sorted T cell fraction (not recorded which). These receptors came from a male donor with ankylosing spondylitis.

By share, this clonotype counts as medium-sized. The chain uses TRBV5-1 and TRBJ2-7; weak D call: TRBD2 (6 bases). Germline lookup yields CDR1 SGHRS and CDR2 YFSETQ. Between the trimmed V and J ends, which lost 3 bases and 2 bases, there was a span of 15 bases. This CDR3 region has 15 residues. This chain's CDR3 is CASSYSGLHPYEQYF. In nucleotides, the CDR3 is TGCGCCAGCAGCTACAGCGGGTTGCACCCCTACGAGCAGTACTTC.

The chain couples TRBV2 to TRBJ2-7; 7 bases match TRBD1. After removal of 5 bases from V and 9 bases from J, the junction contained 7 bases not matched to a gene. The CDR3 contains 12 residues. Looked up from germline, CDR1 is SNHLY and CDR2 is FYNNEI. In DNA, the CDR3 is TGTGCCAGCAGTTGGGACAGTTTAAGGCAGTACGTC. Translating gives CASSWDSLRQYV.

This sequence joins TRBV27 and TRBJ1-2; the D is unclear. V gave up 2 bases and J gave up 2 bases, with 6 bases separating them. This CDR3 has 13 residues. CDR1 is MNHEY, CDR2 SMNVEV, per germline (reference sequence). CDR3: CASSLRSNYGYTF. In DNA, the CDR3 is TGTGCCAGCAGTTTAAGATCAAACTATGGCTACACCTTC.

This rearrangement joins TRBV20-1 to TRBJ1-1, with 8 bases fitting TRBD1. Germline-derived CDR1 and CDR2 are DFQATT and SNEGSKA (reference sequence). This CDR3 contains 13 residues. V lost 4 bases to trimming and J lost 5 bases; unmatched junction nucleotides: 6. This CDR3 is CSAKDREYTEAFF. DNA for the CDR3: TGCAGTGCTAAGGACAGGGAGTATACTGAAGCTTTCTTT.